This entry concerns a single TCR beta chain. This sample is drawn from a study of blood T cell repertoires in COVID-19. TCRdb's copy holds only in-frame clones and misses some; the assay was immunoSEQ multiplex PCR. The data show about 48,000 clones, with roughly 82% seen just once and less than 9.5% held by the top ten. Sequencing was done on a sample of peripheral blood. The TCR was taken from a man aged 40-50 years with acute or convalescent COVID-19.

The CDR3 DNA is TGTGCCAGCAGTTTCACAGGGGGCACTGAAGCTTTCTTT. It encodes CASSFTGGTEAFF. This chain joins TRBV11-3 and TRBJ1-1; 8 bases agree with TRBD1. Germline loops: CDR1 SGHNT, CDR2 YENEEA. The trim removed 6 bases at V and 4 bases at J, leaving 4 bases unmatched. CDR3 size: 13 residues.